Presented here are 4 T cell receptor beta chains from one specimen sequenced in a study of neurological immune-mediated disorders. Using its own MiXCR run on the 5' RACE reads, TCRdb lists one record per CDR3 protein. The data hold roughly 21,000 distinct CDR3 sequences, with approximately 15% observed a single time. Source material: CD8+ T cells from blood. These receptors originate from a woman aged 18-30 years with multiple sclerosis.

This chain connects TRBV12-3 or TRBV12-4 to TRBJ1-5; maybe TRBD1 (5 bases). Trimming stripped 7 bases from V and 4 bases from J, with 14 bases between. This CDR3 has 14 amino acids. CDR3 DNA sequence: TGTGCCAGCACCCCAAGGGGTCTAAATCAGCCCCAGCATTTT. Amino acid sequence: CASTPRGLNQPQHF.

This clonotype occurred many times. The chain uses TRBV7-9 and TRBJ2-1; 8 nucleotides line up with TRBD1. This CDR3 spans 16 amino acids. J was trimmed by 9 bases and V by 5 bases; bases with no gene match: 15. Germline V CDR1 and CDR2: SEHNR, FQNEAQ (reference sequence). The CDR3 nucleotides read TGTGCCAGCAGCCCACCCATGGCCAGGGGGCGGGCTGAGCAGTTCTTC. Its protein product is CASSPPMARGRAEQFF.

This clonotype was seen many times. The chain employs TRBV27 and TRBJ1-2; D may be TRBD1 (5 bases). The length of the CDR3 is 15 residues. CDR1 MNHEY and CDR2 SMNVEV come from the germline V gene (reference sequence). Trimming removed 5 bases at V and 2 bases at J, with 15 bases between. CDR3 sequence (DNA): TGTGCCAGCAGTCCCCAGGGAGTGTCGAACTATGGCTACACCTTC. Protein sequence: CASSPQGVSNYGYTF.

The V call is TRBV4-2, the J call TRBJ1-3, with D hard to call. The CDR3 contains 17 residues. CDR1 is LGHNA, CDR2 YNFKEQ, per germline. V was shortened by 4 bases and J by 2 bases, with 18 bases between the two germline ends. CDR3 nucleotide sequence: TGTGCCAGCAGCCTATGGGGAGGGTCTGACACTGGAAACACCATATATTTT. It codes for CASSLWGGSDTGNTIYF.